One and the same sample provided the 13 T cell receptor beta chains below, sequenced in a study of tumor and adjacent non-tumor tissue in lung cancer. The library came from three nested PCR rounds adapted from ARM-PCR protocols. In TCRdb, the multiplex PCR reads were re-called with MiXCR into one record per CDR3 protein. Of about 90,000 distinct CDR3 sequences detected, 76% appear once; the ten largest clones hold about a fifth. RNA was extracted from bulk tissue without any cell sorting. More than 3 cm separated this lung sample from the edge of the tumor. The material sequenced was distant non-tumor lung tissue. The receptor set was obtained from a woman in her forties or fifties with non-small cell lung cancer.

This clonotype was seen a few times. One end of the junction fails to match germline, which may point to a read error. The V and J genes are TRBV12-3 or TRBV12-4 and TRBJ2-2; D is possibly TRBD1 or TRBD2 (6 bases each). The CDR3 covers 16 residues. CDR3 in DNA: TGTGCCTGCAGTTTAGGGACTGGGACAAACATCGGGGAGCTGTTTTTT. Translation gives CACSLGTGTNIGELFF.

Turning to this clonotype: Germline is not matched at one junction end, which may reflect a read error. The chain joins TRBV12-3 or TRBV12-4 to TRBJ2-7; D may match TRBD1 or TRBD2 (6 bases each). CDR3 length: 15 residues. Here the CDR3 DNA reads TGTGCCAGCAGTTCCCGACAGGAGGGGTCCTGCGAGCAATACTTT. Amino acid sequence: CASSSRQEGSCEQYF.

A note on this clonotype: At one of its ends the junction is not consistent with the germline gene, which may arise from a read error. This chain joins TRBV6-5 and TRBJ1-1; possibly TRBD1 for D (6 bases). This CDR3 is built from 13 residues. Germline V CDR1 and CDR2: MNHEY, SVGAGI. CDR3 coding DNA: TGTGTCAGCAGCCGACAGGCTGACAATGAAGTTTTCTTT. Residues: CVSSRQADNEVFF.

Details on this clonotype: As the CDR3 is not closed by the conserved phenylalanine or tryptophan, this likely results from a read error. The CDR3 bases are TGTACCAGCAGCCTAGGACTCAGCTCCTACAATGAGCAGTTCCTC. Its protein is CTSSLGLSSYNEQFL. The gene calls are TRBV11-2 and TRBJ2-1, with D perhaps matching TRBD2 (5 bases). This CDR3 has 15 amino acids. Germline V lookup: CDR1 SGHAT, CDR2 FQNNGV.

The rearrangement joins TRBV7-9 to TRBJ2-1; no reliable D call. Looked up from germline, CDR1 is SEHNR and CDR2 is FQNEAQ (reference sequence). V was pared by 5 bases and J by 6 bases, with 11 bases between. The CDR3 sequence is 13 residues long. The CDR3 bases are TGTGCCAGCAGCCATGAGGCAATCAATGAGCAGTTCTTC. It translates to CASSHEAINEQFF.

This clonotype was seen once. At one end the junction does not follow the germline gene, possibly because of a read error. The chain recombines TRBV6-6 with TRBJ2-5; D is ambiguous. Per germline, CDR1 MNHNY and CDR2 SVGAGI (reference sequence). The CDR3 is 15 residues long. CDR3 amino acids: CASSYGGSNQETQNF. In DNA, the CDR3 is TGTGCCAGCAGTTACGGTGGCAGCAACCAAGAGACCCAGAACTTC.

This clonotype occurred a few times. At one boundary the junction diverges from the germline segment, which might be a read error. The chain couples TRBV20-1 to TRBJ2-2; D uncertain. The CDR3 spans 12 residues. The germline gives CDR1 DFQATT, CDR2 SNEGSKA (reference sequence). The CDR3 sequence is CGARDNTGELFF. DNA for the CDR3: TGTGGTGCTAGAGATAACACCGGGGAGCTGTTTTTT.

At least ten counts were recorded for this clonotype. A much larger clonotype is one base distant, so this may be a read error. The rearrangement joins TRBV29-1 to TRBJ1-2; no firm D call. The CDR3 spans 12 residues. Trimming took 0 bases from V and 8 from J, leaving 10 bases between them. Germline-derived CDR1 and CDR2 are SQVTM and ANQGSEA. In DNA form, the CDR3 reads TGCAGCGTTGAAGAGAACAGCAAAGGCTACACCTTC. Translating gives CSVEENSKGYTF.

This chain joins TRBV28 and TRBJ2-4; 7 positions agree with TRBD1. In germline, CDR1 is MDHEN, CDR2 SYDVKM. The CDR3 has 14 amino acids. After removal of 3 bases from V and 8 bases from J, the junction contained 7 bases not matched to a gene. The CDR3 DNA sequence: TGTGCCAGCAGTTTGGGACAGCCCCCGGACATTCAGTACTTC. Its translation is CASSLGQPPDIQYF.

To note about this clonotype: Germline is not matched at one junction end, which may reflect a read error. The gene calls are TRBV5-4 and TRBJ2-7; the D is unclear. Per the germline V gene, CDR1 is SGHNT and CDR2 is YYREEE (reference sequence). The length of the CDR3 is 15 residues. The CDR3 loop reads CASSLGWDNSCEQYF. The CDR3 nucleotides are TGTGCCAGCAGCTTGGGCTGGGATAACTCCTGCGAGCAATACTTC.

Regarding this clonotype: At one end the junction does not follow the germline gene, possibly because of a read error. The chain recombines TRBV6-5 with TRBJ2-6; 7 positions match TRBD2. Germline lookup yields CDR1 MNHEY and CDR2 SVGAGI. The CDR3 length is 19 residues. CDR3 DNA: TGTGCCAGCAGTTTCTTCTCCTGGCGGGGGAGCTCTGGGGCCAACGTCCTGACTTTT. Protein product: CASSFFSWRGSSGANVLTF.

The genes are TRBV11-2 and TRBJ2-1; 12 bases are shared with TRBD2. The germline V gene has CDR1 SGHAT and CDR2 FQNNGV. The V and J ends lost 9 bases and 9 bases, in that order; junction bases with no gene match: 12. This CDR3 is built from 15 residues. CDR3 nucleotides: TGTGCCAGTAACTTAGAAGCTAGCGGGAGGGTTGAGCAGTTCTTC. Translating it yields CASNLEASGRVEQFF.

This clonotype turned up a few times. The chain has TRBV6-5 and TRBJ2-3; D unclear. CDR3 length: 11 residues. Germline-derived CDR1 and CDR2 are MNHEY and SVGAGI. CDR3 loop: CAGRLVDTQYF. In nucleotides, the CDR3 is TGTGCGGGCAGGCTTGTAGATACGCAGTATTTT.